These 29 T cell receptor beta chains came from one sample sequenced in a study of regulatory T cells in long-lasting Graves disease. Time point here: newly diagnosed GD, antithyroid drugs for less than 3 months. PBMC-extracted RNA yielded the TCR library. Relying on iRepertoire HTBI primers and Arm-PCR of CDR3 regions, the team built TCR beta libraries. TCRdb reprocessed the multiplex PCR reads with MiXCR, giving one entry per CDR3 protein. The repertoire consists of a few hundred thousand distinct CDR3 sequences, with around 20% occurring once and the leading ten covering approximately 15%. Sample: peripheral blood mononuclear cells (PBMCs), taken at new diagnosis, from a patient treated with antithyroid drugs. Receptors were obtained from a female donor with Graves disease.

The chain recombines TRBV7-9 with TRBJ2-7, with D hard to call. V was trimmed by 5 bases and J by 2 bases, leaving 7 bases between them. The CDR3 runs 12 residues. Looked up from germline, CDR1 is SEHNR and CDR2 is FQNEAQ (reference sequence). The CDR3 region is CASSPPPYEQYF. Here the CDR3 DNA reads TGTGCCAGCAGCCCTCCCCCCTACGAGCAGTACTTC.

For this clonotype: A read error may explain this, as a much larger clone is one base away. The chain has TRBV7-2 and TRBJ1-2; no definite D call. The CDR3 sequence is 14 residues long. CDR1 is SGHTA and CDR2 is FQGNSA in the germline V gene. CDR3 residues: CASSLASGSYGCTF. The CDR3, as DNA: TGTGCCAGCAGCTTAGCGAGTGGATCATATGGCTGCACCTTC.

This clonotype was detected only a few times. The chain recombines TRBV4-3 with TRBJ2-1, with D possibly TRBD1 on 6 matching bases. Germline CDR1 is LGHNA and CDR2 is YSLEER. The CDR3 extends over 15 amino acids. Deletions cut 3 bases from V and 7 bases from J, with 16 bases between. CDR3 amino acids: CASSHAHLQGNEQFF. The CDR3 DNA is TGCGCCAGCAGCCATGCCCACTTACAGGGAAATGAGCAGTTCTTC.

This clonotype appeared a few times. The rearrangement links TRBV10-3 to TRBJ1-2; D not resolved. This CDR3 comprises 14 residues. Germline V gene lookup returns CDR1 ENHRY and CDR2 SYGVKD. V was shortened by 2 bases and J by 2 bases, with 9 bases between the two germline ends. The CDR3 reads CAISEQGKNYGYTF. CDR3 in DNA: TGTGCCATCAGTGAGCAAGGAAAAAACTATGGCTACACCTTC.

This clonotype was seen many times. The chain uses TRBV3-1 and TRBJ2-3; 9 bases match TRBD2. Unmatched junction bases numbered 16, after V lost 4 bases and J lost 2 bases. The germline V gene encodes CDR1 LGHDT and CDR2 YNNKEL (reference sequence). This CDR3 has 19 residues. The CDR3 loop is CASSPYPVRTSEYTDTQYF. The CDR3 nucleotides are TGTGCCAGCAGCCCCTATCCGGTCCGGACTAGCGAGTACACAGATACGCAGTATTTT.

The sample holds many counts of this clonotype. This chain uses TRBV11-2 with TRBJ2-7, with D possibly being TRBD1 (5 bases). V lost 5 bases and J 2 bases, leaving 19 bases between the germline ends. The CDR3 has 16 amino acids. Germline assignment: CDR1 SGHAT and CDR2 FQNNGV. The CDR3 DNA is TGTGCCAGCAGCCCCCTGAGCAGGGCAGGGCCCTACGAGCAGTACTTC. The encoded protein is CASSPLSRAGPYEQYF.

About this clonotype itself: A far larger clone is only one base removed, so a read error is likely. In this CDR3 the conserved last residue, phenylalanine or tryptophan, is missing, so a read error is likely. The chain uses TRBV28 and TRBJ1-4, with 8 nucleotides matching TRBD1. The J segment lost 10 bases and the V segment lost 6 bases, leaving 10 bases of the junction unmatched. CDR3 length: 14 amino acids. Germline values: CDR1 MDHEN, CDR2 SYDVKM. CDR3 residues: CASSPGQGQRKLFV. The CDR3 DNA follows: TGTGCCAGCAGCCCCGGACAGGGACAGAGAAAACTGTTTGTT.

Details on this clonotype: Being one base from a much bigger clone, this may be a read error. CDR3 sequence reads: CASSATDEKLLF. DNA for the CDR3: TGTGCCAGCAGTGCGACGGATGAAAAACTGCTTTTT. The chain couples TRBV6-1 to TRBJ1-4; unclear D gene. Germline V gives CDR1 MNHNS, CDR2 SASEGT. The CDR3 is 12 amino acids.

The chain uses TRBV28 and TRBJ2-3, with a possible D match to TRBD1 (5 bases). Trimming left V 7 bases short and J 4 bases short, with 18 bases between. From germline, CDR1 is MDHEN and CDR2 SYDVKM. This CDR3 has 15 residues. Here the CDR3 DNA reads TGTGCCAGCAATGGCGGTTCCGTCAGGGCAGATACGCAGTATTTT. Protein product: CASNGGSVRADTQYF.

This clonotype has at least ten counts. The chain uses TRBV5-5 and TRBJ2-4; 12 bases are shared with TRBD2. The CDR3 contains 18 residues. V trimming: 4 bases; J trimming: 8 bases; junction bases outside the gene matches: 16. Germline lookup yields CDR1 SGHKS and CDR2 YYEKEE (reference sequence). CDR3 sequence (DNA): TGTGCCAGCAGCCCGGGGAGGACTAGCGGGATGGCCAGGGACATTCAGTACTTC. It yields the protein CASSPGRTSGMARDIQYF.

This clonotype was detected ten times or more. The CDR3 DNA is TGTGCCAGCAGGGGGGGGGCAGGGGGCACAGATACGCAGTATTTT. This encodes CASRGGAGGTDTQYF. The rearrangement joins TRBV28 to TRBJ2-3; D may be TRBD2 (7 bases). Germline V gene lookup returns CDR1 MDHEN and CDR2 SYDVKM. Between the trimmed V and J ends, which lost 6 bases and 1 base, there was a span of 14 bases. The CDR3 spans 15 residues.

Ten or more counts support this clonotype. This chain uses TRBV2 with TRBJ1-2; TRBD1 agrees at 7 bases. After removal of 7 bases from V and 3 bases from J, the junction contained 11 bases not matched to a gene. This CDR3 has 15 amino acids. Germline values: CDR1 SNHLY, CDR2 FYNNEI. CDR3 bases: TGTGCCAGCACTGACCCGGGACAGTTCTACTATGGCTACACCTTC. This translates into CASTDPGQFYYGYTF. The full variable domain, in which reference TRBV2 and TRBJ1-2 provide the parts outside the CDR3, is EPEVTQTPSHQVTQMGQEVILRCVPISNHLYFYWYRQILGQKVEFLVSFYNNEISEKSEIFDDQFSVERPDGSNFTLKIRSTKLEDSAMYFCASTDPGQFYYGYTFGSGTRLTVV.

The CDR3 protein is CASSRTGLPETQYF. The DNA of the CDR3 is TGTGCCAGCAGCCGAACCGGGCTCCCCGAGACCCAGTACTTC. The V gene is TRBV3-1, the J gene TRBJ2-5, with no clear D. CDR1 and CDR2 from the germline V gene are LGHDT and YNNKEL (reference sequence). V was shortened by 4 bases and J by 5 bases, with 14 bases between the two germline ends. This CDR3 has 14 residues.

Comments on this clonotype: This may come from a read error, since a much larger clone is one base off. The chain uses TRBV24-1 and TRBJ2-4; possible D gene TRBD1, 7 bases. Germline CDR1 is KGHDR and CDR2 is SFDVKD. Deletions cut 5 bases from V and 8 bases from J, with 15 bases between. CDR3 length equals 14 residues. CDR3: CATSGGTVVDIQYF. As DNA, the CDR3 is TGTGCCACCAGTGGCGGGACAGTTGTGGACATTCAGTACTTC.

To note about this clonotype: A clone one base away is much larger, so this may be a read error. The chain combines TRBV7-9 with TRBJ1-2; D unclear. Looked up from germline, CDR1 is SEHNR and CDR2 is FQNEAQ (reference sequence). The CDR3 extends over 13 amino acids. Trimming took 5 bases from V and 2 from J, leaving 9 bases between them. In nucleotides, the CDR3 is TGTGCCAGCAGCCAGAGCAACAACTATGGCTACACCTTC. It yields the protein CASSQSNNYGYTF.

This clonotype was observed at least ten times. CDR3 residues: CASSQMGGSGANQPQHF. CDR3 DNA: TGTGCCAGCAGCCAAATGGGTGGATCGGGGGCAAATCAGCCCCAGCATTTT. The V gene is TRBV4-2, the J gene TRBJ1-5; weak D call: TRBD1 (6 bases). This CDR3 is 17 amino acids long. CDR1 LGHNA and CDR2 YNFKEQ come from the germline V gene. The V end was cut by 2 bases, the J end by 4 bases, with 18 bases between.

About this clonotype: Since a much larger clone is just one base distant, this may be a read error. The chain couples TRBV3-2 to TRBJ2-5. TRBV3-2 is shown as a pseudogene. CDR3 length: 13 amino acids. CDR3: CASCQRAQETQYF. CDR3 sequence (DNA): TGTGCCAGCTGCCAACGCGCCCAAGAGACCCAGTACTTC.

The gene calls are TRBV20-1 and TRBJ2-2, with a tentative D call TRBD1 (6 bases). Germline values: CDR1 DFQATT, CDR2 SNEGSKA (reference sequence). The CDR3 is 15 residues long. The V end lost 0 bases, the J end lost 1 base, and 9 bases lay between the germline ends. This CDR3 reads CSARDDRMNTGELFF. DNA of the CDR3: TGCAGTGCTAGAGATGACAGGATGAACACCGGGGAGCTGTTTTTT.

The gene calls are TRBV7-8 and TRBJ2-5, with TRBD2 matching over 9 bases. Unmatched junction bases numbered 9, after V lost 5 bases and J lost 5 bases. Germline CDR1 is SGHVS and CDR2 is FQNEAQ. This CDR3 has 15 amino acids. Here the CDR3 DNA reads TGTGCCAGCAGCCCGACTAGCGGCGTTGGGGAGACCCAGTACTTC. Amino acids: CASSPTSGVGETQYF. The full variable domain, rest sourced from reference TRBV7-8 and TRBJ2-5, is GAGVSQSPRYKVAKRGQDVALRCDPISGHVSLFWYQQALGQGPEFLTYFQNEAQLDKSGLPSDRFFAERPEGSVSTLKIQRTQQEDSAVYLCASSPTSGVGETQYFGPGTRLLVL.

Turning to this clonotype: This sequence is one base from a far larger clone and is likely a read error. The CDR3: CASSTGQANTEAFF. The CDR3 bases are TGTGCCAGCAGCACGGGACAGGCGAACACTGAAGCTTTCTTT. This chain joins TRBV7-3 and TRBJ1-1; 8 bases align to TRBD1. Trimming at V came to 5 bases and at J to 1 base, leaving 3 bases not matched to a gene. The CDR3 has 14 amino acids. The V gene's germline CDR1 is SGHTA and CDR2 FQGTGA.

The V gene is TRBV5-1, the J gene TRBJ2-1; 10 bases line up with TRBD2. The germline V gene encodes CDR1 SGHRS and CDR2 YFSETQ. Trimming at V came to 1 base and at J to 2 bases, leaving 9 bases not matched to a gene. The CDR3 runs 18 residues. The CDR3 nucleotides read TGCGCCAGCAGCTTGAGTCTAGCGGGGGAGAAACCCTACAATGAGCAGTTCTTC. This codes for CASSLSLAGEKPYNEQFF. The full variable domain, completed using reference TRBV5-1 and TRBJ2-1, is KAGVTQTPRYLIKTRGQQVTLSCSPISGHRSVSWYQQTPGQGLQFLFEYFSETQRNKGNFPGRFSGRQFSNSRSEMNVSTLELGDSALYLCASSLSLAGEKPYNEQFFGPGTRLTVL.

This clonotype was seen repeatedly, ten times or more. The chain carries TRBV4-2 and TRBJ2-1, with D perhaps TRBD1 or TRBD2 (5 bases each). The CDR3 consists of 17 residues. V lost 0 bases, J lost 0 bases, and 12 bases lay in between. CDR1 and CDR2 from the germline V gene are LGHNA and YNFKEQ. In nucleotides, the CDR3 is TGTGCCAGCAGCCAAGATAGTTTGGGACGCTCCTACAATGAGCAGTTCTTC. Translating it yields CASSQDSLGRSYNEQFF.

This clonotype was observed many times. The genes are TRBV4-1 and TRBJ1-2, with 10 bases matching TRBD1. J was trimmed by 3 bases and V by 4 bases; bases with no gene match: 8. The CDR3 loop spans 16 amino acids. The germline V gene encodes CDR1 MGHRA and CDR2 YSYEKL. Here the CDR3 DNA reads TGCGCCAGCAGCCCTAGGACAGGGGGGGGAGACTATGGCTACACCTTC. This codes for CASSPRTGGGDYGYTF.

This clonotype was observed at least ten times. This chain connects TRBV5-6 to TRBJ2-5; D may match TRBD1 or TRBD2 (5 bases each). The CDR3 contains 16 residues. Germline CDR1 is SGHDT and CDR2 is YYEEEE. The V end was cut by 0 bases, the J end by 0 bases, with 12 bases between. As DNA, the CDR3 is TGTGCCAGCAGCTTGGAAGGGTGGGGGAACCAAGAGACCCAGTACTTC. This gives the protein CASSLEGWGNQETQYF.

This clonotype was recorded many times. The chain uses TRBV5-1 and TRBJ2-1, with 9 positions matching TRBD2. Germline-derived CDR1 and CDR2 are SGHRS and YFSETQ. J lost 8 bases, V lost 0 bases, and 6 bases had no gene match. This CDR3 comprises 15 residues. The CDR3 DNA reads TGCGCCAGCAGCTTGGGGGCGGGAGGGCCCGATGAGCAGTTCTTC. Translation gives CASSLGAGGPDEQFF.

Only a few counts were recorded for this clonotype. The CDR3, as DNA: TGCGCCAGCAGCGAACAGGTACTAGCCAAAAACATTCAGTACTTC. Its protein product is CASSEQVLAKNIQYF. The V and J genes are TRBV4-3 and TRBJ2-4; a weak D match, TRBD1 (5 bases). Germline lookup yields CDR1 LGHNA and CDR2 YSLEER. With 5 bases removed from V and 0 bases from J, the gap between germline ends came to 11 bases. The CDR3 runs to 15 residues.

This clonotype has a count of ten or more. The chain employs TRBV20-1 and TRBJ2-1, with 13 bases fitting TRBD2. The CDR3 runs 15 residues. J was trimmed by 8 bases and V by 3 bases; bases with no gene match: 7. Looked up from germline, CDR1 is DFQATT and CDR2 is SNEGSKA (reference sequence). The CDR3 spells CSARRTSGRGHEQFF. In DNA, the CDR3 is TGCAGTGCTAGGCGGACTAGCGGGAGAGGGCATGAGCAGTTCTTC.

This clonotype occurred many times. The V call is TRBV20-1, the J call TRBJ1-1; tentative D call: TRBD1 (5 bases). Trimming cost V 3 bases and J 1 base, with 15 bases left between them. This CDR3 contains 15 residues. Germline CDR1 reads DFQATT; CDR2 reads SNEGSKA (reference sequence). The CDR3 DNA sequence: TGCAGTGCTAGCGGAGGGGAGGGCTCGAACACTGAAGCTTTCTTT. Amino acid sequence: CSASGGEGSNTEAFF.

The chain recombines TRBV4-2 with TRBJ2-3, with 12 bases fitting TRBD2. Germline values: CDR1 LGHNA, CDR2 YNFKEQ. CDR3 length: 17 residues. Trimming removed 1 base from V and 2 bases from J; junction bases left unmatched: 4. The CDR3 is CASSQVGTSGHTDTQYF. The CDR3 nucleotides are TGTGCCAGCAGCCAAGTCGGGACTAGCGGGCACACAGATACGCAGTATTTT.